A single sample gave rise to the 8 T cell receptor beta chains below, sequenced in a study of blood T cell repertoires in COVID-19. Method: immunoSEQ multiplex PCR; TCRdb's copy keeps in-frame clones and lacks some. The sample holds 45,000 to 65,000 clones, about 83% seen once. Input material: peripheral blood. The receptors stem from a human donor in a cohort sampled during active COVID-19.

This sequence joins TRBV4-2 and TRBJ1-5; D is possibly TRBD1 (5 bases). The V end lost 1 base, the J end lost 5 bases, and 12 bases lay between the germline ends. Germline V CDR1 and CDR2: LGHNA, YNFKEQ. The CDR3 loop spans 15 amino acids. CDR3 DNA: TGTGCCAGCAGCCAAGGGGGCAGCATGTATCAGCCCCAGCATTTT. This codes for CASSQGGSMYQPQHF.

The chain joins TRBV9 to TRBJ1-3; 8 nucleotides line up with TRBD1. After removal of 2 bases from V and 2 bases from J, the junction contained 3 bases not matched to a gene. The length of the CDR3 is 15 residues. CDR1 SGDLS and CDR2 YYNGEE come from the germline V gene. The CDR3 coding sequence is TGTGCCAGCAGCGTCGGACAGGGCCCTGGAAACACCATATATTTT. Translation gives CASSVGQGPGNTIYF.

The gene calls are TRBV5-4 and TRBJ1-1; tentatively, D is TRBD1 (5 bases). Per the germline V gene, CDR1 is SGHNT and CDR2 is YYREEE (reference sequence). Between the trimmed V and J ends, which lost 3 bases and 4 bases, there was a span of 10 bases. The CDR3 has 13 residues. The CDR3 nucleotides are TGTGCCAGCAGCTCAGGACAAGGCACTGAAGCTTTCTTT. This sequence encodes CASSSGQGTEAFF.

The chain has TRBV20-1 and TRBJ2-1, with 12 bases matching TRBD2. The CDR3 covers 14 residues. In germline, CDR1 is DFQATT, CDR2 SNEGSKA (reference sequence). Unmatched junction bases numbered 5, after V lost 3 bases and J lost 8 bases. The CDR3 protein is CSASTSGRLDEQFF. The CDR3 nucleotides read TGCAGTGCTAGTACTAGCGGGAGGTTAGATGAGCAGTTCTTC.

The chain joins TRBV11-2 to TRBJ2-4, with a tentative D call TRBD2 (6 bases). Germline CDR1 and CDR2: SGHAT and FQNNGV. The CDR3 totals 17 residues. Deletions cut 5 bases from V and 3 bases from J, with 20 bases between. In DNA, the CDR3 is TGTGCCAGCAGCCCCCTTCAAGGGAGGAAAGGCAAAAACATTCAGTACTTC. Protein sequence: CASSPLQGRKGKNIQYF.

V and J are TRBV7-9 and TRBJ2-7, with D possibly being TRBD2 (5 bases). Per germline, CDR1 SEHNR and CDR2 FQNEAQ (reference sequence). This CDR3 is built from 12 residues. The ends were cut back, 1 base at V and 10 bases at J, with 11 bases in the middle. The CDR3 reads CASSLETGIQYF. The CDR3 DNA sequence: TGTGCCAGCAGCTTAGAGACCGGGATACAGTACTTC.

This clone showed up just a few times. Here the CDR3 reads CAWSVLVINSPLHF. The CDR3 DNA reads as TGTGCCTGGAGTGTACTGGTGATAAATTCACCCCTCCACTTT. The V and J genes are TRBV30 and TRBJ1-6, with D unclear. Germline V CDR1 and CDR2: GTSNPN, SVGIG (reference sequence). Deletions cut 0 bases from V and 7 bases from J, with 10 bases between. This CDR3 is 14 amino acids long.

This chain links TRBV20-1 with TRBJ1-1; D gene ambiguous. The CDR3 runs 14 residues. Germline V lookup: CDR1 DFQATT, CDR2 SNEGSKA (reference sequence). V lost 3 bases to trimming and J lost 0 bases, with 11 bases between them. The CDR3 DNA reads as TGCAGTGCTAGTGTGGGCAGCATGAACACTGAAGCTTTCTTT. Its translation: CSASVGSMNTEAFF.